Presented here are 17 T cell receptor beta chains from one specimen sequenced in a study of cytomegalovirus exposure and HLA in healthy donors. Amplification used 60 Vbeta primers and 13 Jbeta primers. Produced via immunoSEQ multiplex PCR; TCRdb's table is partial and in-frame only. The repertoire holds 150,000 to 200,000 clones, about 84% seen once, with 3% to 4.5% in the top ten. Source material: PBMCs. Receptor source: a man in his fifties in good health and CMV-seronegative.

The chain links TRBV7-2 to TRBJ1-4; perhaps TRBD1 as D (5 bases). This CDR3 has 15 residues. Trimming pared 0 bases from V and 8 bases from J, leaving 13 bases between. The germline V gene encodes CDR1 SGHTA and CDR2 FQGNSA. As DNA, the CDR3 is TGTGCCAGCAGCTTAGCAAGCACGGCAGGGGAAAAACTGTTTTTT. This gives the protein CASSLASTAGEKLFF.

The rearrangement links TRBV5-6 to TRBJ2-1; tentative D call: TRBD1 (6 bases). Trimming removed 0 bases at V and 4 bases at J, with 11 bases between. The CDR3 contains 15 residues. The germline gives CDR1 SGHDT, CDR2 YYEEEE. CDR3 DNA sequence: TGTGCCAGCAGCTTGGGGACAGTTTATTACAATGAGCAGTTCTTC. It is translated as CASSLGTVYYNEQFF. Filled out from reference TRBV5-6 and TRBJ2-1, the complete variable domain reads DAGVTQSPTHLIKTRGQQVTLRCSPKSGHDTVSWYQQALGQGPQFIFQYYEEEERQRGNFPDRFSGHQFPNYSSELNVNALLLGDSALYLCASSLGTVYYNEQFFGPGTRLTVL.

The chain carries TRBV6-1 and TRBJ1-5; 11 nucleotides align to TRBD1. This CDR3 has 16 amino acids. Germline assignment: CDR1 MNHNS and CDR2 SASEGT. V shed 4 bases and J 7 bases; nucleotides not matched to a gene: 9. CDR3: CASSATDRGLGQPQHF. The CDR3 nucleotides are TGTGCCAGCAGTGCTACGGACAGGGGGCTAGGGCAGCCCCAGCATTTT.

This chain connects TRBV15 to TRBJ1-2; D is possibly TRBD1 (5 bases). Germline V gives CDR1 LNHNV, CDR2 YYDKDF (reference sequence). This CDR3 has 13 amino acids. Trimming stripped 3 bases from V and 4 bases from J, with 9 bases between. The chain's CDR3 is CATSSDRIYGYTF. The CDR3 nucleotides read TGTGCCACCAGCAGTGACAGAATCTATGGCTACACCTTC.

The V call is TRBV6-5, the J call TRBJ1-1; tentatively, D is TRBD1 (6 bases). Germline CDR1 is MNHEY and CDR2 is SVGAGI. The CDR3 has 11 residues. The V end lost 6 bases, the J end lost 7 bases, and 9 bases lay between the germline ends. As DNA, the CDR3 is TGTGCCAGCAGGAGACAGGATGAAGCTTTCTTT. This codes for CASRRQDEAFF.

CDR3 DNA sequence: TGCGCCAGCAGCCAGGGCCCTAGCGGCCGGGGTGTTGTTGAGCAGTTCTTC. Protein product: CASSQGPSGRGVVEQFF. The chain employs TRBV4-3 and TRBJ2-1; 7 nucleotides line up with TRBD2. This CDR3 comprises 17 residues. J lost 9 bases, V lost 3 bases, and 17 bases had no gene match. Germline CDR1 is LGHNA and CDR2 is YSLEER.

This clone was seen more than once but under ten times. V is TRBV5-6 and J is TRBJ1-6, with 8 bases lining up with TRBD1. J gave up 8 bases and V 1 base, and 17 bases lay outside the gene matches. The CDR3 is 19 amino acids. Germline lookup yields CDR1 SGHDT and CDR2 YYEEEE. In nucleotides, the CDR3 is TGTGCCAGCAGCTTGTTCCATACGGGACAGGTAAAGTTTGATTCACCCCTCCACTTT. This encodes CASSLFHTGQVKFDSPLHF.

The V call is TRBV7-9, the J call TRBJ2-5, with D tentatively TRBD1 (7 bases). Trimming took 2 bases from V and 4 from J, leaving 14 bases between them. Per germline, CDR1 SEHNR and CDR2 FQNEAQ (reference sequence). CDR3 length: 15 amino acids. The CDR3 DNA follows: TGTGCCAGCAGCTTATACAGGGGAGGAGTAGAGACCCAGTACTTC. This encodes CASSLYRGGVETQYF. Using reference TRBV7-9 and TRBJ2-5 for the parts outside the CDR3, the full variable domain is DTGVSQNPRHKITKRGQNVTFRCDPISEHNRLYWYRQTLGQGPEFLTYFQNEAQLEKSRLLSDRFSAERPKGSFSTLEIQRTEQGDSAMYLCASSLYRGGVETQYFGPGTRLLVL.

Notes on this clone: One end of the junction fails to match germline, which may point to a read error. This chain uses TRBV5-5 with TRBJ1-2; D might be TRBD1 (6 bases). This CDR3 spans 13 amino acids. Germline V gene data show CDR1 as SGHKS and CDR2 as YYEKEE (reference sequence). As DNA, the CDR3 is TGCGCCAGCAGCCACCCAGGGGAAGACGGCTACACCTTC. Its protein product is CASSHPGEDGYTF. Variable domain in full (rest from reference TRBV5-5 and TRBJ1-2): DAGVTQSPTHLIKTRGQQVTLRCSPISGHKSVSWYQQVLGQGPQFIFQYYEKEERGRGNFPDRFSARQFPNYSSELNVNALLLGDSALYLCASSHPGEDGYTFGSGTRLTVV.

The rearrangement links TRBV11-2 to TRBJ1-3; D perhaps matches TRBD1 (5 bases). V was cut by 5 bases and J by 4 bases, with 15 bases left in between. The CDR3 consists of 15 residues. Germline V gene sequence: CDR1 SGHAT, CDR2 FQNNGV. CDR3 in amino acids: CASSPGISSGNTIYF. CDR3 bases: TGTGCCAGCAGCCCAGGGATTTCCTCAGGAAACACCATATATTTT.

This chain uses TRBV20-1 with TRBJ1-2; D call uncertain. The V end lost 4 bases, the J end lost 12 bases, and 12 bases lay between the germline ends. This CDR3 is 10 amino acids long. The germline V gene encodes CDR1 DFQATT and CDR2 SNEGSKA (reference sequence). The CDR3 here is CSAKEVIHTF. The CDR3 nucleotides read TGCAGTGCTAAGGAGGTTATTCACACCTTC.

V and J are TRBV7-2 and TRBJ2-1, with 13 bases aligning to TRBD2. Germline V CDR1 and CDR2: SGHTA, FQGNSA. The CDR3 runs 16 residues. V dropped 5 bases and J dropped 6; count of bases not matched to a gene: 7. The CDR3 loop reads CASSTRTSGGLNEQFF. CDR3 in DNA: TGTGCCAGCAGCACCCGGACTAGCGGGGGCCTCAATGAGCAGTTCTTC.

The chain has TRBV6-5 and TRBJ1-2; TRBD1 is a possible D gene (5 bases). The CDR3 has 14 amino acids. V was trimmed by 5 bases and J by 7 bases, leaving 17 bases between them. Germline V gene lookup returns CDR1 MNHEY and CDR2 SVGAGI. The CDR3 region has the DNA TGTGCCAGCAGTCGGACGGGGGGAATCCCTGGCTACACCTTC. Residues: CASSRTGGIPGYTF.

CDR3 amino acids: CASSAGQKSQETQYF. CDR3 sequence (DNA): TGTGCCAGCAGTGCGGGACAAAAGAGCCAAGAGACCCAGTACTTC. The chain couples TRBV2 to TRBJ2-5, with D maybe TRBD1 (6 bases). Trimming cost V 4 bases and J 1 base, with 13 bases left between them. The germline CDR1 and CDR2 sequences are SNHLY and FYNNEI. CDR3 length: 15 residues.

The CDR3 region has the DNA TGTGCCAGCAGCGCAACACAGGGCAGCACTGAAGCTTTCTTT. Translated: CASSATQGSTEAFF. This rearrangement joins TRBV11-3 to TRBJ1-1; D may be TRBD1 (6 bases). The CDR3 is made up of 14 amino acids. V lost 5 bases and J lost 4, with 14 bases in between. The germline CDR1 and CDR2 sequences are SGHNT and YENEEA.

The chain uses TRBV29-1 and TRBJ2-7, with 7 bases lining up with TRBD2. The germline CDR1 and CDR2 sequences are SQVTM and ANQGSEA. The CDR3 loop spans 14 amino acids. V gave up 0 bases and J gave up 2 bases; unmatched junction bases: 4. CDR3 loop: CSVEDREGAYEQYF. Here the CDR3 DNA reads TGCAGCGTTGAAGACAGGGAGGGAGCCTACGAGCAGTACTTC.

V usage is TRBV4-1 and J usage is TRBJ2-1; 9 bases are a match to TRBD2. The CDR3 loop spans 15 amino acids. With 0 bases clipped from V and 4 bases from J, the junction kept 1 base outside the gene matches. Germline V gene sequence: CDR1 MGHRA, CDR2 YSYEKL. As DNA, the CDR3 is TGCGCCAGCAGCCAAGACAGCGGGGGGTACAATGAGCAGTTCTTC. It yields the protein CASSQDSGGYNEQFF.